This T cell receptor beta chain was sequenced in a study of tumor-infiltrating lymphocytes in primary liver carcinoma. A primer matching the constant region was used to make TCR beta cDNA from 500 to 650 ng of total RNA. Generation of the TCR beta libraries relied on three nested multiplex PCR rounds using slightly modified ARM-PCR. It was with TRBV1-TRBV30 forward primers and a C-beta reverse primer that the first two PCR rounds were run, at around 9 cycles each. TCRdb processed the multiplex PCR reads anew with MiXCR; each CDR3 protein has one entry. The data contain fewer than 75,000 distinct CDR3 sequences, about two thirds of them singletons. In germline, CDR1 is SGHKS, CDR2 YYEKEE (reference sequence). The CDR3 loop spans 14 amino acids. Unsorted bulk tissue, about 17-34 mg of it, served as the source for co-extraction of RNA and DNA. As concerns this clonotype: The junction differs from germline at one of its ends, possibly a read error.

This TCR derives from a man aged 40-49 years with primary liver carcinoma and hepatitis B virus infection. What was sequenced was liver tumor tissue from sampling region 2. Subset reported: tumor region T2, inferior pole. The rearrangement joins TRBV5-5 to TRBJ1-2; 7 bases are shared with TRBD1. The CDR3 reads CASTLLGGGNDYTF. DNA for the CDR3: TGTGCAAGCACCCTTTTAGGGGGCGGAAATGACTACACCTTC.